This T cell receptor beta chain was identified in a study of blood T cell repertoires in COVID-19. The overall study: Researchers got acute and convalescent COVID-19 samples from the United States, Italy and Spain. The cDNA or gDNA used as material had been derived from T cells, B-cell-depleted T cells, or PBMCs.

CDR3 length equals 16 residues. The V and J ends lost 3 bases and 0 bases, in that order; junction bases with no gene match: 6. CDR1 and CDR2 (germline): MGHDK, SYGVNS. Original methodology: Amplifying reference gene primers gave estimates of nucleated cell counts. The method was immunoSEQ multiplex PCR; TCRdb's version includes in-frame clones alone and lacks a portion of them. V, J and clone size derive from that table, while D and trimming were established from the DNA sequence. The sample lists some 300,000 clones, around 88% occurring once. Sequencing was done on a sample of peripheral blood. This chain links TRBV25-1 with TRBJ1-1, with 8 nucleotides matching TRBD1. The TCR originated in a woman aged 30 to 39 who had recovered from COVID-19. CDR3 protein: CASSDLQTGVNTEAFF. The CDR3 region has the DNA TGTGCCAGCAGTGACCTCCAGACAGGGGTGAACACTGAAGCTTTCTTT.